A selection of T cell receptor beta chains follows, all from one sample in a study of a mutant IDH1 vaccine in newly diagnosed glioma. The data were produced by immunoSEQ multiplex PCR, yet TCRdb's version contains in-frame clones alone and is incomplete. The data show some 26,000 clones, with about three quarters seen just once and more than 9.5% held by the top ten. Their cognate antigens are unknown. The sample in question was peripheral blood mononuclear cells (PBMCs), obtained from a glioma patient whose treatment included an IDH1 peptide vaccine. These receptors came from a man aged 18 to 29 with glioma. Some clones in this sample may be carry-over from other donors' samples. The CDR3 runs from the conserved cysteine through the conserved F or W. A D gene is named only where the DNA matches it firmly. Clone size is shown for a subset of rows, as once, few, many or a class of expanded clone.

d_gene: -; abundance: -; v_gene: TRBV5-6; j_gene: TRBJ1-2; CDR3nt: TGTGCCAGCACCCGGGACACCCCGAGCGGCTACACCTTC; CDR3aa: CASTRDTPSGYTF
d_gene: -; abundance: -; v_gene: TRBV5-1; j_gene: TRBJ1-1; CDR3nt: TGCGCCAGCAGCTTGGATCCAGGGGTAGACACTGAAGCTTTCTTT; CDR3aa: CASSLDPGVDTEAFF
d_gene: -; abundance: few; v_gene: TRBV6-1; j_gene: TRBJ1-1; CDR3nt: TGTGCCAGCAGGGGGCACACTGAAGCTTTCTTT; CDR3aa: CASRGHTEAFF
d_gene: -; abundance: -; v_gene: TRBV7-9; j_gene: TRBJ2-6; CDR3nt: TGTGCCAGCAGCCCCCAAGGAAGTACGCCCGGGGCCAACGTCCTGACTTTC; CDR3aa: CASSPQGSTPGANVLTF
d_gene: -; abundance: -; v_gene: TRBV6-1; j_gene: TRBJ1-5; CDR3nt: TGTGCCAGCAGCGCCTCAAGGACGGACGCTCAGCATTTT; CDR3aa: CASSASRTDAQHF
d_gene: TRBD1; abundance: -; v_gene: TRBV4-3; j_gene: TRBJ2-7; CDR3nt: TGCGCCAGCAGCCAACGGGGACAGGGGGCGGGCGAGCAGTACTTC; CDR3aa: CASSQRGQGAGEQYF
d_gene: -; abundance: -; v_gene: TRBV28; j_gene: TRBJ1-4; CDR3nt: TGTGCCAGCAGTTTAGGGCGGGGAACTTATGATGAAAAACTGTTTTTT; CDR3aa: CASSLGRGTYDEKLFF
d_gene: TRBD2; abundance: -; v_gene: TRBV2; j_gene: TRBJ2-5; CDR3nt: TGTGCCGGGGGGGTTGGGTACCAAGAGACCCAGTACTTC; CDR3aa: CAGGVGYQETQYF
d_gene: -; abundance: few; v_gene: TRBV5-4; j_gene: TRBJ1-2; CDR3nt: TGTGCCAGCAGCCAAGGAGGGTATGGCTACACCTTC; CDR3aa: CASSQGGYGYTF
d_gene: -; abundance: -; v_gene: TRBV7-9; j_gene: TRBJ2-2; CDR3nt: TGTGCCAGCAGCTTAGACTGGGCGGGGCGGAACACCGGGGAGCTGTTTTTT; CDR3aa: CASSLDWAGRNTGELFF
d_gene: TRBD2; abundance: -; v_gene: TRBV4-2; j_gene: TRBJ2-7; CDR3nt: TGTGCCAGCAGCCAAGAATTACTAGCGGGAAGTGAGCAGTACTTC; CDR3aa: CASSQELLAGSEQYF
d_gene: TRBD2; abundance: -; v_gene: TRBV19; j_gene: TRBJ2-1; CDR3nt: TGTGCCAGTACCCGCTTGGGGGGGACCTACAATGAGCAGTTCTTC; CDR3aa: CASTRLGGTYNEQFF
d_gene: -; abundance: few; v_gene: TRBV9; j_gene: TRBJ2-1; CDR3nt: TGTGCCAGCAGCCCGACCTGGAGCGTCAATGAGCAGTTCTTC; CDR3aa: CASSPTWSVNEQFF
d_gene: TRBD1; abundance: few; v_gene: TRBV5-4; j_gene: TRBJ1-2; CDR3nt: TGTGCCAGCAGCATCGCAGGGGGTGCCACGTATGGCTACACCTTC; CDR3aa: CASSIAGGATYGYTF
d_gene: TRBD2; abundance: -; v_gene: TRBV11-1; j_gene: TRBJ2-1; CDR3nt: TGTGCCAGCAGCCCCGGGACTAGAGTATTCTTC; CDR3aa: CASSPGTRVFF
d_gene: -; abundance: -; v_gene: TRBV15; j_gene: TRBJ1-2; CDR3nt: TGTGCCACCAGCAGAGATCTCTCTACAACTAATGGCTACACCTTC; CDR3aa: CATSRDLSTTNGYTF
d_gene: -; abundance: -; v_gene: TRBV9; j_gene: TRBJ1-3; CDR3nt: TGTGCCAGCAGCGTAGCTCCGGGCTACGGAAACACCATATATTTT; CDR3aa: CASSVAPGYGNTIYF
d_gene: -; abundance: -; v_gene: TRBV5-6; j_gene: TRBJ2-1; CDR3nt: TGTGCCAGCAGCTTGGAGACAGGACTAGTTGGTGAGCAGTTCTTC; CDR3aa: CASSLETGLVGEQFF
d_gene: TRBD1; abundance: -; v_gene: TRBV5-4; j_gene: TRBJ1-2; CDR3nt: TGTGCCAGCAGCCTCCCAGGGCAGGGGGCGGGGGGCTACACCTTC; CDR3aa: CASSLPGQGAGGYTF
d_gene: -; abundance: few; v_gene: TRBV5-1; j_gene: TRBJ1-1; CDR3nt: TGCGCCAGCGGGTCACACTACCCGAACACTGAAGCTTTCTTT; CDR3aa: CASGSHYPNTEAFF
d_gene: -; abundance: once; v_gene: TRBV27; j_gene: TRBJ2-3; CDR3nt: TGTGCCACCAGCGAGGGGCCCGGCACAGATACGCAGTATTTT; CDR3aa: CATSEGPGTDTQYF
d_gene: -; abundance: -; v_gene: TRBV6-5; j_gene: TRBJ1-2; CDR3nt: TGTGCCAGCAGTTACTCGCTAACAGGGAAGTATGGCTACACCTTC; CDR3aa: CASSYSLTGKYGYTF
d_gene: -; abundance: -; v_gene: TRBV5-6; j_gene: TRBJ2-7; CDR3nt: TGTGCCAGCAGCTTTTGGTGGGGCGAGGTTCCCTACGAGCAGTACTTC; CDR3aa: CASSFWWGEVPYEQYF
d_gene: -; abundance: -; v_gene: TRBV30; j_gene: TRBJ2-3; CDR3nt: TGTGCCTGGAGTGTTCGAGGCACAGGTACGCAGTATTTT; CDR3aa: CAWSVRGTGTQYF
d_gene: -; abundance: -; v_gene: TRBV2; j_gene: TRBJ2-3; CDR3nt: TGTGCCAGCAAACCAGGGAGCGGCACAGATACGCAGTATTTT; CDR3aa: CASKPGSGTDTQYF
d_gene: TRBD1; abundance: -; v_gene: TRBV30; j_gene: TRBJ1-2; CDR3nt: TGTGCCTGGACGACAGGGTTCCGGGGCTACACCTTC; CDR3aa: CAWTTGFRGYTF
d_gene: -; abundance: -; v_gene: TRBV28; j_gene: TRBJ1-1; CDR3nt: TGTGCCAGCACCGAGATAGGGTCTGAAGCTTTCTTT; CDR3aa: CASTEIGSEAFF
d_gene: -; abundance: few; v_gene: TRBV14; j_gene: TRBJ1-3; CDR3nt: TGTGCCAGCAGCCACTCCGGCGGAAACACCATATATTTT; CDR3aa: CASSHSGGNTIYF
d_gene: TRBD1; abundance: -; v_gene: TRBV5-1; j_gene: TRBJ1-4; CDR3nt: TGCGCCAGCAGCTCCCGGGACAGGGGGCACGAAAAACTGTTTTTT; CDR3aa: CASSSRDRGHEKLFF
d_gene: -; abundance: once; v_gene: TRBV2; j_gene: TRBJ2-7; CDR3nt: TGTGCCAGCAGTCTAGGACTCCTCTCCTACGAGCAGTACTTC; CDR3aa: CASSLGLLSYEQYF
d_gene: -; abundance: -; v_gene: TRBV19; j_gene: TRBJ1-1; CDR3nt: TGTGCCAGTAAATCACAGCCGAACACTGAAGCTTTCTTT; CDR3aa: CASKSQPNTEAFF
d_gene: TRBD2; abundance: once; v_gene: TRBV7-9; j_gene: TRBJ2-3; CDR3nt: TGTGCCAGCAGCCCGGGACTAGCGGACCATTTAGGGCCTGATACGCAGTATTTT; CDR3aa: CASSPGLADHLGPDTQYF
d_gene: -; abundance: -; v_gene: TRBV10-3; j_gene: TRBJ1-1; CDR3nt: TGTGCCATCAGCTCCATGGGGGCTTACACTGAAGCTTTCTTT; CDR3aa: CAISSMGAYTEAFF
d_gene: TRBD1; abundance: -; v_gene: TRBV4-1; j_gene: TRBJ2-7; CDR3nt: TGCGCCAGCAGCACAAGACAGGGGGTCTACGAGCAGTACTTC; CDR3aa: CASSTRQGVYEQYF
d_gene: -; abundance: few; v_gene: TRBV6-6; j_gene: TRBJ1-1; CDR3nt: TGTGCCAGCAGTTATGAAGGGTGGGCGTTGAACACTGAAGCTTTCTTT; CDR3aa: CASSYEGWALNTEAFF
d_gene: -; abundance: few; v_gene: TRBV2; j_gene: TRBJ1-1; CDR3nt: TGTGCCAGCAGTGATCGGTATTCTCAGGGGCTGAACACTGAAGCTTTCTTT; CDR3aa: CASSDRYSQGLNTEAFF
d_gene: TRBD1; abundance: -; v_gene: TRBV25-1; j_gene: TRBJ2-7; CDR3nt: TGTGCCAGCACCAGACAGGGTAAGGGGAACGAGCAGTACTTC; CDR3aa: CASTRQGKGNEQYF
d_gene: TRBD1; abundance: -; v_gene: TRBV7-2; j_gene: TRBJ1-2; CDR3nt: TGTGCCAGCAGAATTACAGGGGGCCTCCCATATGGCTACACCTTC; CDR3aa: CASRITGGLPYGYTF
d_gene: -; abundance: -; v_gene: TRBV5-1; j_gene: TRBJ2-7; CDR3nt: TGCGCCAGCCGCGTGACACCTTCCTACGAGCAGTACTTC; CDR3aa: CASRVTPSYEQYF
d_gene: TRBD1; abundance: -; v_gene: TRBV6-5; j_gene: TRBJ1-2; CDR3nt: TGTGCCAGCAGTGACGACAGGGGGCTTACTGGCTACACCTTC; CDR3aa: CASSDDRGLTGYTF
d_gene: TRBD1; abundance: few; v_gene: TRBV9; j_gene: TRBJ1-2; CDR3nt: TGTGCCAGCAGCGGAGAGACAGGGGGCCGAGGTCGCTACACCTTC; CDR3aa: CASSGETGGRGRYTF
d_gene: TRBD1; abundance: few; v_gene: TRBV30; j_gene: TRBJ1-2; CDR3nt: TGTGCCTGGAGTGTAGGGTTCGGACAGGGCCGTCGCTACACCTTC; CDR3aa: CAWSVGFGQGRRYTF
d_gene: -; abundance: -; v_gene: TRBV6-4; j_gene: TRBJ2-7; CDR3nt: TGTGCCAGCAGCCCCTACTCGGGTCCCAAAACAGGCTACGAGCAGTACTTC; CDR3aa: CASSPYSGPKTGYEQYF
d_gene: TRBD1; abundance: few; v_gene: TRBV19; j_gene: TRBJ2-7; CDR3nt: TGTGCCAGTAGTATAGCCGGGACAGGGGCCTACGAGCAGTACTTC; CDR3aa: CASSIAGTGAYEQYF
d_gene: -; abundance: -; v_gene: TRBV4-3; j_gene: TRBJ1-1; CDR3nt: TGCGCCAGCAGCCCGGGAGGGAGGGTGAACACTGAAGCTTTCTTT; CDR3aa: CASSPGGRVNTEAFF
d_gene: -; abundance: -; v_gene: TRBV15; j_gene: TRBJ2-3; CDR3nt: TGTGCCACCAGCAGAGGGGACTCTACAGATACGCAGTATTTT; CDR3aa: CATSRGDSTDTQYF
d_gene: TRBD1; abundance: -; v_gene: TRBV30; j_gene: TRBJ1-2; CDR3nt: TGTGCCTGGGGCGGGACAGGGTCGATCTGGGGCTACACCTTC; CDR3aa: CAWGGTGSIWGYTF
d_gene: TRBD2; abundance: -; v_gene: TRBV7-2; j_gene: TRBJ2-1; CDR3nt: TGTGCCAGCAGCCCCCGTAGAGGACTAGCGGGGGGGCATGAGCAGTTCTTC; CDR3aa: CASSPRRGLAGGHEQFF